Below are 20 T cell receptor beta chains sequenced from a single sample in a study of cytotoxic CD8 clonotypes in ibrutinib-treated CLL. Sequencing used immunoSEQ multiplex PCR; TCRdb keeps in-frame clones, though not all of them. The sample lists about 250,000 clones; 60% to 75% were seen once. This material consisted of PBMCs, taken after 24 months of ibrutinib treatment. These receptors all stem from a human donor with chronic lymphocytic leukemia.

J is TRBJ2-3 and V is TRBV29-1; a weak D match, TRBD1 (6 bases). Looked up from germline, CDR1 is SQVTM and CDR2 is ANQGSEA. This CDR3 is 15 amino acids long. Written as DNA, the CDR3 is TGCAGTGCTAAGTCGTGGGCAGGGGAAGAAGATACGCAGTATTTT. This translates into CSAKSWAGEEDTQYF.

This clone was observed once. The chain combines TRBV5-6 with TRBJ2-5, with D hard to call. The V gene lost 0 bases and the J gene lost 1 base, with 10 bases spanning the gap. The germline V gene encodes CDR1 SGHDT and CDR2 YYEEEE. The CDR3 consists of 15 residues. CDR3 coding DNA: TGTGCCAGCAGCTTGGCTCTGGGCTCCCAAGAGACCCAGTACTTC. It is translated as CASSLALGSQETQYF.

This clone turned up a few times. The chain carries TRBV10-2 and TRBJ2-2, with 8 bases identical to TRBD2. V lost 6 bases to trimming and J lost 0 bases; unmatched junction nucleotides: 6. The CDR3 has 16 residues. Germline V CDR1 and CDR2: WSHSY, SAAADI. The CDR3 sequence is CASSLAGLANTGELFF. In nucleotides, the CDR3 is TGCGCCAGCAGCTTAGCGGGGTTAGCGAACACCGGGGAGCTGTTTTTT.

Only a few counts were recorded for this clone. The chain combines TRBV21-1 with TRBJ2-7; the D segment call TRBD1 is taken from the table without a DNA check. TRBV21-1 is given as a pseudogene. This CDR3 is built from 15 residues. In nucleotides, the CDR3 is TGTGCCAGCAGCCCCCTCGGACATCGCTCCTACGAGCAGTACTTC. It is translated as CASSPLGHRSYEQYF.

About this clone itself: The same CDR3 also results from other DNA sequences found in this sample. The chain links TRBV9 to TRBJ2-3; 12 positions agree with TRBD2. The junction had 5 bases not matched to a gene; V was cut back by 0 bases and J by 6 bases. Looked up from germline, CDR1 is SGDLS and CDR2 is YYNGEE. This CDR3 has 16 residues. In nucleotides, the CDR3 is TGTGCCAGCAGCGTAGCTAGCGGGAGGGCGGGGGATACGCAGTATTTT. Amino acid sequence: CASSVASGRAGDTQYF.

The chain carries TRBV2 and TRBJ2-7; D possibly corresponds to TRBD1 (6 bases). Germline CDR1 is SNHLY and CDR2 is FYNNEI. V was shortened by 6 bases and J by 3 bases, with 15 bases between the two germline ends. The CDR3 is made up of 14 amino acids. The CDR3 loop is CASRQDSAFYEQYF. In DNA form, the CDR3 reads TGTGCCAGCAGACAGGACAGCGCCTTCTACGAGCAGTACTTC.

J is TRBJ2-7 and V is TRBV10-3; 9 positions agree with TRBD1. CDR3 length: 13 residues. Germline CDR1 is ENHRY and CDR2 is SYGVKD. V gave up 4 bases and J gave up 3 bases; unmatched junction bases: 1. CDR3 protein: CAISGDRDYEQYF. The CDR3 DNA reads as TGTGCCATCAGTGGGGACAGGGACTACGAGCAGTACTTC.

The chain links TRBV28 to TRBJ1-1; D is ambiguous. This CDR3 spans 13 amino acids. The ends were cut back, 4 bases at V and 0 bases at J, with 6 bases in the middle. The germline gives CDR1 MDHEN, CDR2 SYDVKM. The CDR3 sequence is CASSSTMNTEAFF. CDR3 in DNA: TGTGCCAGCAGTTCGACCATGAACACTGAAGCTTTCTTT.

The rearrangement links TRBV6-1 to TRBJ2-5; D is unresolved. The J call may be in error: the DNA end matches TRBJ2-7 better. The CDR3 loop spans 14 amino acids. Germline loops: CDR1 MNHNS, CDR2 SASEGT. Written as DNA, the CDR3 is TGTGCCAGCAGTCCGCCCCGGGCCTCCTACGAGCAGTACTTC. It encodes CASSPPRASYEQYF.

Comment on this clone: Other DNA sequences from this sample encode an identical CDR3 as well. The V gene is TRBV27, the J gene TRBJ1-2, with D unclear. With 6 bases removed from V and 4 bases from J, the gap between germline ends came to 6 bases. Per the germline V gene, CDR1 is MNHEY and CDR2 is SMNVEV (reference sequence). The CDR3 has 11 residues. DNA for the CDR3: TGTGCCAGCAGCTCGGGCTATGGCTACACCTTC. Protein: CASSSGYGYTF.

The CDR3 sequence is CSAGDSYEQYF. The CDR3 DNA reads TGCAGTGCTGGGGACAGCTACGAGCAGTACTTC. The chain links TRBV20-1 to TRBJ2-7; 7 bases fit TRBD1. Germline trimming cut 5 bases from V and 3 bases from J; bases unmatched to any gene: 1. CDR3 length equals 11 residues. CDR1 and CDR2 from the germline V gene are DFQATT and SNEGSKA (reference sequence).

V usage is TRBV13 and J usage is TRBJ1-5, with no clear D. CDR3 length: 15 amino acids. The germline V gene has CDR1 PRHDT and CDR2 FYEKMQ (reference sequence). Trimming shortened V by 0 bases and J by 0 bases, and 6 bases separated the two germline ends. In nucleotides, the CDR3 is TGTGCCAGCAGCTTAGGGCGGCATAGCAATCAGCCCCAGCATTTT. As protein: CASSLGRHSNQPQHF.

This clone was counted only a few times. This chain uses TRBV11-2 with TRBJ2-5, with 8 bases fitting TRBD2. The CDR3 covers 13 residues. Germline lookup yields CDR1 SGHAT and CDR2 FQNNGV. V shed 3 bases and J 3 bases; nucleotides not matched to a gene: 0. This chain's CDR3 is CASSFSGEETQYF. CDR3 DNA: TGTGCCAGCAGCTTTAGCGGGGAAGAGACCCAGTACTTC.

This clone was observed a handful of times. The V and J genes are TRBV28 and TRBJ2-7; the D gene could be TRBD1 or TRBD2 (5 bases each). The germline V and J ends were trimmed by 5 bases and 6 bases, with 17 bases remaining between them. This CDR3 has 14 amino acids. Germline V lookup: CDR1 MDHEN, CDR2 SYDVKM. Here the CDR3 reads CASSPRDPFSEQYF. The CDR3 DNA sequence: TGTGCCAGCAGTCCTCGGGACCCATTCAGCGAGCAGTACTTC.

The chain uses TRBV30 and TRBJ1-5; TRBD1 agrees at 11 bases. CDR3 length: 15 residues. The ends lost 4 bases at V and 6 bases at J; junction bases unmatched: 8. The germline CDR1 and CDR2 sequences are GTSNPN and SVGIG (reference sequence). This CDR3 reads CAWNIGQGAVQPQHF. The DNA for the CDR3 is TGTGCCTGGAATATCGGACAGGGGGCCGTTCAGCCCCAGCATTTT.

The gene calls are TRBV6-5 and TRBJ2-3; D uncertain. The germline CDR1 and CDR2 sequences are MNHEY and SVGAGI. The CDR3 contains 13 residues. The V end was cut by 6 bases, the J end by 4 bases, with 11 bases between. Written as DNA, the CDR3 is TGTGCCAGCAGGATAGACGGTCCAGATACGCAGTATTTT. Translating gives CASRIDGPDTQYF.

The chain carries TRBV6-6 and TRBJ1-1; 8 positions match TRBD1. This CDR3 comprises 12 residues. Trimming cost V 5 bases and J 5 bases; bases outside gene matches: 1. Germline CDR1 and CDR2: MNHNY and SVGAGI (reference sequence). The CDR3 coding sequence is TGTGCCAGCAGTGACAGGGGAACTGAAGCTTTCTTT. Its translation: CASSDRGTEAFF.

The V call is TRBV5-1, the J call TRBJ2-7; D unclear. The ends were cut back, 0 bases at V and 3 bases at J, with 16 bases in the middle. The CDR3 loop spans 16 amino acids. In germline, CDR1 is SGHRS, CDR2 YFSETQ. The CDR3 is CASSLAGTKALYEQYF. The CDR3 nucleotides read TGCGCCAGCAGCTTGGCCGGCACCAAGGCTCTCTACGAGCAGTACTTC.

J is TRBJ2-7 and V is TRBV28, with TRBD2 matching 9 bases. The germline V gene has CDR1 MDHEN and CDR2 SYDVKM. J was trimmed by 2 bases and V by 5 bases; bases with no gene match: 4. This CDR3 contains 14 residues. CDR3 nucleotides: TGTGCCAGCAGTAGACTAGCGGAGACCTACGAGCAGTACTTC. Protein product: CASSRLAETYEQYF.

The chain uses TRBV9 and TRBJ2-1, with 11 bases aligning to TRBD2. After removal of 0 bases from V and 8 bases from J, the junction contained 4 bases not matched to a gene. CDR1 is SGDLS, CDR2 YYNGEE, per germline. The CDR3 is made up of 15 amino acids. As DNA, the CDR3 is TGTGCCAGCAGCGTAGTTCTAGCGGGAGGAGATGAGCAGTTCTTC. This gives the protein CASSVVLAGGDEQFF.